This T cell receptor beta chain was found in a study of shared clonotypes between healthy human individuals. The wider study: CD4 naive and memory got three plates each, CD8 naive two, CD8 memory one.

The CDR3 is 14 residues long. The V gene's germline CDR1 is SEHNR and CDR2 FQNEAQ (reference sequence). V lost 5 bases and J 1 base, leaving 9 bases between the germline ends. Measured with immunoSEQ multiplex PCR; TCRdb has only the in-frame clones, and not every one. The sample holds about 2.4 million clones, 93% seen once. Remarks on this clone: This same CDR3 is encoded by further DNA sequences in the sample.

The source is a man aged 18 to 30 in good health. Some clones in this sample may be carry-over from other donors' samples. Sequenced input: naive CD4+ T cells from PBMCs. Subset specified: CD45RA+ positively selected. The J gene is TRBJ1-5, the V gene TRBV7-9, with D tentatively TRBD1 (6 bases). This chain's CDR3 is CASSLDRSNQPQHF. The DNA of the CDR3 is TGTGCCAGCAGCCTCGACAGGAGCAATCAGCCCCAGCATTTT.